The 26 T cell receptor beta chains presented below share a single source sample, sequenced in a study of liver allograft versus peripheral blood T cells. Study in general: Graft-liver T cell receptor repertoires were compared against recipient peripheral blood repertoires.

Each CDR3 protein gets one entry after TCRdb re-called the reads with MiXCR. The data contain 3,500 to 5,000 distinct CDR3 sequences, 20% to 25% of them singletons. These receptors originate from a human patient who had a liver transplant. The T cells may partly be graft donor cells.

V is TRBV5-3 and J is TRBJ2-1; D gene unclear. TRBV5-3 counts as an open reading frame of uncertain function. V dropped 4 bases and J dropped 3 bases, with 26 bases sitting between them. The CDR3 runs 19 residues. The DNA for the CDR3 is TGTGCCAGAAGCCGCGGCCGAATAGAGACCAGAGAGTTCTACAATGAGCAGTTCTTC. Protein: CARSRGRIETREFYNEQFF.

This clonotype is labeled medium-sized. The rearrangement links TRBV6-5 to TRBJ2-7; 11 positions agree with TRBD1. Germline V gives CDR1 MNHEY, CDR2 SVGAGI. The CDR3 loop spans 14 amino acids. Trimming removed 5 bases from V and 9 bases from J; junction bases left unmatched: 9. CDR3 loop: CASSQPGTGGRQYF. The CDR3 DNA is TGTGCCAGCAGTCAACCCGGGACAGGGGGAAGGCAGTACTTC.

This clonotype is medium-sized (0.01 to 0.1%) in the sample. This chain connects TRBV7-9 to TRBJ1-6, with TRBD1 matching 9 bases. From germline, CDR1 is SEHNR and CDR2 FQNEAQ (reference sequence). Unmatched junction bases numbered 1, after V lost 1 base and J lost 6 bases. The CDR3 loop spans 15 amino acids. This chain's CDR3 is CASSLGDRVNSPLHF. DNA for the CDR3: TGTGCCAGCAGCTTAGGGGACAGGGTTAATTCACCCCTCCACTTT.

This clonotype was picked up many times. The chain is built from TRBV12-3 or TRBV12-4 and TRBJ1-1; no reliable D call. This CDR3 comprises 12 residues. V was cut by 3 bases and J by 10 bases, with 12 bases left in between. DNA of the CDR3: TGTGCCAGCAGTTTTAGGAGGGAAAGAGCTTTCTTT. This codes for CASSFRRERAFF.

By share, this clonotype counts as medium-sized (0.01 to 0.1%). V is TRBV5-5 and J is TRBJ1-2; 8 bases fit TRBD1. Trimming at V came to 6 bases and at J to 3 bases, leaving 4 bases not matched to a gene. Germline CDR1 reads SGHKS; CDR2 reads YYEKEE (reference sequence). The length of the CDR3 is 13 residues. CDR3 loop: CASKYRGDYGYTF. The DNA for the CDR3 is TGTGCCAGCAAGTACAGGGGGGACTATGGCTACACCTTC.

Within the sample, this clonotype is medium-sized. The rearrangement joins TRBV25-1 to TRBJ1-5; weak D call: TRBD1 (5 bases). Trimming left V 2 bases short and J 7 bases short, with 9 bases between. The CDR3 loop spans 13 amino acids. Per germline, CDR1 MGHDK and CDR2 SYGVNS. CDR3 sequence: CASSEKRGQPQHF. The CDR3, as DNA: TGTGCCAGCAGTGAAAAAAGGGGACAGCCCCAGCATTTT.

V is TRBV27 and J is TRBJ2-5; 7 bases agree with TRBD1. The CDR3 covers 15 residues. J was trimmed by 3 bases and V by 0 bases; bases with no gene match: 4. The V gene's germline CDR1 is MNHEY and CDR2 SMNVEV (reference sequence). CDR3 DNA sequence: TGTGCCAGCAGTTTATCCGGGACAGCCAAAGAGACCCAGTACTTC. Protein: CASSLSGTAKETQYF.

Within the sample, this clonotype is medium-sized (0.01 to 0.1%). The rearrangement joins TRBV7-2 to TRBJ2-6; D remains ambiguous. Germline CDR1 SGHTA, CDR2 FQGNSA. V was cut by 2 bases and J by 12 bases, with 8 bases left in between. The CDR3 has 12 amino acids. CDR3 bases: TGTGCCAGCAGCTTAACAGTGCGCGTCCTGACTTTC. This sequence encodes CASSLTVRVLTF.

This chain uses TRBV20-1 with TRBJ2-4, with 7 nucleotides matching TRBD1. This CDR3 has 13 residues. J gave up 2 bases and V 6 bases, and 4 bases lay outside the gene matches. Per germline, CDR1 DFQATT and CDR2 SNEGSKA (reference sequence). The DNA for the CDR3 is TGCAGTGCCTGGACAGGTTCCAAAAACATTCAGTACTTC. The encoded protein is CSAWTGSKNIQYF.

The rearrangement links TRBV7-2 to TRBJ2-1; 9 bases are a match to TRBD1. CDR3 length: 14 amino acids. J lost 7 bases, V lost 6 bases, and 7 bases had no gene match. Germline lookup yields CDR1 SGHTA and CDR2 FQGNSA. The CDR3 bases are TGTGCCAGCAGGGAACAGGGGGCGCAAAATGAGCAGTTCTTC. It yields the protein CASREQGAQNEQFF. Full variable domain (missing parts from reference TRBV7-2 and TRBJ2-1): GAGVSQSPSNKVTEKGKDVELRCDPISGHTALYWYRQSLGQGLEFLIYFQGNSAPDKSGLPSDRFSAERTGGSVSTLTIQRTQQEDSAVYLCASREQGAQNEQFFGPGTRLTVL.

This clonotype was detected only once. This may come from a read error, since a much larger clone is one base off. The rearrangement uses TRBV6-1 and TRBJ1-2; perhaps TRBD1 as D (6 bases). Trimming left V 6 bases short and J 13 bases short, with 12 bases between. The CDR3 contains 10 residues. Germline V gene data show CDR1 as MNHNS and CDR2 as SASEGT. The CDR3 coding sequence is TGTGCCAGCAGGACAGGCGTTAGCACCTTC. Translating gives CASRTGVSTF.

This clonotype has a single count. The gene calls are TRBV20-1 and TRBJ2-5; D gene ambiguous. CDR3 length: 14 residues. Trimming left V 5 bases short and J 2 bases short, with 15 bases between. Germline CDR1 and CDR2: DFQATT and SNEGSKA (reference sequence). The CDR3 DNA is TGCAGTGCTCCGCCGCAGGAGAGGCAAGAGACCCAGTACTTC. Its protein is CSAPPQERQETQYF.

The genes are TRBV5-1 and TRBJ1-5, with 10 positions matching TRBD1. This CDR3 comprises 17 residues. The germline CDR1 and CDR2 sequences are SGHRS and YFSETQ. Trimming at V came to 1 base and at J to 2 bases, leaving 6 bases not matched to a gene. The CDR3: CASSLMTGGEGNQPQHF. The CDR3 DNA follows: TGCGCCAGCAGCTTGATGACAGGGGGCGAGGGCAATCAGCCCCAGCATTTT. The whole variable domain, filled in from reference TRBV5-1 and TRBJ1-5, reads KAGVTQTPRYLIKTRGQQVTLSCSPISGHRSVSWYQQTPGQGLQFLFEYFSETQRNKGNFPGRFSGRQFSNSRSEMNVSTLELGDSALYLCASSLMTGGEGNQPQHFGDGTRLSIL.

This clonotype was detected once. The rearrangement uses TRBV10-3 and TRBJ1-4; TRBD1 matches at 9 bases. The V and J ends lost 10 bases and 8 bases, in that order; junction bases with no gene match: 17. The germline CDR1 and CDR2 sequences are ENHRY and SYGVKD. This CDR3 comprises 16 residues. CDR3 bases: TGTGCCACTACAGATCTACCGGGACAGGGTGGCGAAAAACTGTTTTTT. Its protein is CATTDLPGQGGEKLFF.

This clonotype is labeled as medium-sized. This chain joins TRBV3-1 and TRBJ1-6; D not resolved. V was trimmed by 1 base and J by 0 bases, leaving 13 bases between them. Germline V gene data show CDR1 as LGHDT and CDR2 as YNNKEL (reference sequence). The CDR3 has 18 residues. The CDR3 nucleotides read TGTGCCAGCAGCCAAGGAGGGCACACATTCTCCTATAATTCACCCCTCCACTTT. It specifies CASSQGGHTFSYNSPLHF.

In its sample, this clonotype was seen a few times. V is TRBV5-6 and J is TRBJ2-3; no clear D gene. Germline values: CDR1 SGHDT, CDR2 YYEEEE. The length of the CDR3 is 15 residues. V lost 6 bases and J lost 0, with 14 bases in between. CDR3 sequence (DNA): TGTGCCAGCACCCCCTCGGGCCTGAGCACAGATACGCAGTATTTT. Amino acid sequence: CASTPSGLSTDTQYF.

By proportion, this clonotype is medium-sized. The CDR3, as DNA: TGTGCCAGCAGTCCTGGTGGGGCCTACAGGGCCCACGAGCAGTACTTC. Translation: CASSPGGAYRAHEQYF. This chain uses TRBV27 with TRBJ2-7; D is possibly TRBD1 (6 bases). The CDR3 is 16 residues long. Germline lookup yields CDR1 MNHEY and CDR2 SMNVEV (reference sequence). V was shortened by 5 bases and J by 5 bases, with 22 bases between the two germline ends.

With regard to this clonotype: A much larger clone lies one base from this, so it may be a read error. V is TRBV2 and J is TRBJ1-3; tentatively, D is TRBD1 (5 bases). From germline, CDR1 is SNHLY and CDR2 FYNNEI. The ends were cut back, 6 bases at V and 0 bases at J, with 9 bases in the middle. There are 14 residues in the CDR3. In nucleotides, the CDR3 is TGTGCCAGCAGCACCGACAGCTCTGGAAACACCATATATTTT. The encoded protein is CASSTDSSGNTIYF.

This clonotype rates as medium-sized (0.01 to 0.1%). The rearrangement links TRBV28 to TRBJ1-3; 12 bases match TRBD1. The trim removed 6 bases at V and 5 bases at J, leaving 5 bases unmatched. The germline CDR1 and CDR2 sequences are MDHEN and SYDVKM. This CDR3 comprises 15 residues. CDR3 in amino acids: CASRGTGGLRNTIYF. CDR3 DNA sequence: TGTGCCAGCAGGGGGACAGGGGGCTTGAGAAACACCATATATTTT. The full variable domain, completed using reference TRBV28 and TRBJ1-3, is DVKVTQSSRYLVKRTGEKVFLECVQDMDHENMFWYRQDPGLGLRLIYFSYDVKMKEKGDIPEGYSVSREKKERFSLILESASTNQTSMYLCASRGTGGLRNTIYFGEGSWLTVV.

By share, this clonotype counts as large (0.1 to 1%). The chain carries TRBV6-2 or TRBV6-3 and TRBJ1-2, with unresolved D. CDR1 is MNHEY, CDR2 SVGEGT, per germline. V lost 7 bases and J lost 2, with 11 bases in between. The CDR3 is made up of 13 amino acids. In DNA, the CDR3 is TGTGCCAGCAACTCCCACGGCAACTATGGCTACACCTTC. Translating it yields CASNSHGNYGYTF.

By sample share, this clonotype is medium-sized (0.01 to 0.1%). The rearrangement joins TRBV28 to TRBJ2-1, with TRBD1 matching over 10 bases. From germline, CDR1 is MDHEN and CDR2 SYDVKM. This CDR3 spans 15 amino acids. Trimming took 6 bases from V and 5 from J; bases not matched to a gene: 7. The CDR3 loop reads CASRIPGQGNNEQFF. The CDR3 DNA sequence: TGTGCCAGCAGGATTCCGGGACAGGGGAACAATGAGCAGTTCTTC. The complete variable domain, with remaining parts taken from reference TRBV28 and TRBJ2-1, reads DVKVTQSSRYLVKRTGEKVFLECVQDMDHENMFWYRQDPGLGLRLIYFSYDVKMKEKGDIPEGYSVSREKKERFSLILESASTNQTSMYLCASRIPGQGNNEQFFGPGTRLTVL.

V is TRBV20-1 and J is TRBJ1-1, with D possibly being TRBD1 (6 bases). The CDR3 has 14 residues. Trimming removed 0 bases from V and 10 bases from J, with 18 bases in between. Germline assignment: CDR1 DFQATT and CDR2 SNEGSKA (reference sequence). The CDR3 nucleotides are TGCAGTGCTAGAGATTTCGGGGGGCCCACCCCAGCTTTCTTT. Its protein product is CSARDFGGPTPAFF.

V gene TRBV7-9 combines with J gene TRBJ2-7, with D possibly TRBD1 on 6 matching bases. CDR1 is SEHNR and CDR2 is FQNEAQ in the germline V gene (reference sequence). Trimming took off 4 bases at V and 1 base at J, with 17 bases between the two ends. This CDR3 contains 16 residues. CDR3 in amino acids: CASSSTTGKASYEQYF. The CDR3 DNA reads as TGTGCCAGCAGCTCTACTACAGGGAAAGCGTCCTACGAGCAGTACTTC.

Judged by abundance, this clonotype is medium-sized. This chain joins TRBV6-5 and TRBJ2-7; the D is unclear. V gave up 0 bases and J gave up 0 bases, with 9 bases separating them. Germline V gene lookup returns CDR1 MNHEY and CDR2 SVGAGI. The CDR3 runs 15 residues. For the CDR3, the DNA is TGTGCCAGCAGTTACTCGCTAGGAAGCTCCTACGAGCAGTACTTC. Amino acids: CASSYSLGSSYEQYF.

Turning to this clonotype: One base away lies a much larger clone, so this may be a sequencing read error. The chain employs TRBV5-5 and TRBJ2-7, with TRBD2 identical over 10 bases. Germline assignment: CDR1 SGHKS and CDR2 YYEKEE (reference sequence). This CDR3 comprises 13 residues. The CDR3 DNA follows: TGTGCCAGCAGCCGCCCTAGCGGGGGAAGATCCGACTTC. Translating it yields CASSRPSGGRSDF.

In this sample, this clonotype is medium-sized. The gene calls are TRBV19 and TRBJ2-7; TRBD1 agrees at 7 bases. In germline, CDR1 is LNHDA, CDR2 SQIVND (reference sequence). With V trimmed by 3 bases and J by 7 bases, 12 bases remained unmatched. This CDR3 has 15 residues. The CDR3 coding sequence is TGTGCCAGTAGTATCAGGGGGTATAGCGATAGGGAGCAGTACTTC. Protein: CASSIRGYSDREQYF.